These T cell receptor beta chains were read from a single sample in a study of T cells in Graves' hyperthyroidism and ophthalmopathy. TCRdb reprocessed the multiplex PCR reads with MiXCR, giving one entry per CDR3 protein. The sample lists some 620,000 distinct CDR3 sequences, about 17% seen once, with about 3.8% in the top ten. Material: blood. Receptors originate from a woman in her 30s with Graves' hyperthyroidism. The CDR3 runs from the conserved cysteine through the conserved F or W. Each record gives: CDR3 DNA, CDR3 protein, D gene, clone size, J gene, V gene. D genes are given only for firm matches. Size tells how often a clone was seen (once, few, many) or the class of an expanded clone, and some rows leave it out.

CDR3nt: TGTGCCAGCAGTTACCACCCGAGCTCCTACGAGCAGTACTTC
CDR3aa: CASSYHPSSYEQYF
d_gene: NA
abundance: many
j_gene: TRBJ2-7
v_gene: TRBV6-6

CDR3nt: TGCAGTGCTCACCGGGACAGAGACAATGAGCAGTTCTTC
CDR3aa: CSAHRDRDNEQFF
d_gene: TRBD1
abundance: few
j_gene: TRBJ2-1
v_gene: TRBV20-1

CDR3nt: TGTGCCAGCAGCGAAAGCGGGAGGGCGAGCACAGATACGCAGTATTTT
CDR3aa: CASSESGRASTDTQYF
d_gene: TRBD2
abundance: NA
j_gene: TRBJ2-3
v_gene: TRBV9

CDR3nt: TGTGCCATATACAGGGAGTGGGGTGACGAGCAGTACTTC
CDR3aa: CAIYREWGDEQYF
d_gene: NA
abundance: NA
j_gene: TRBJ2-7
v_gene: TRBV10-3

CDR3nt: TGTGCCAGCAGTGAAGCGGTGGTAGGACATAAAGAGACCCAGTACTTC
CDR3aa: CASSEAVVGHKETQYF
d_gene: NA
abundance: many
j_gene: TRBJ2-5
v_gene: TRBV2

CDR3nt: TGTGCCAGCAGCTTAGGAATCCGTAATGAAAAACTGTTTTTT
CDR3aa: CASSLGIRNEKLFF
d_gene: NA
abundance: many
j_gene: TRBJ1-4
v_gene: TRBV12-3/TRBV12-4

CDR3nt: TGTGCCAGCAGTGAATTAGGCGGCATAGCGGGAGGGCGAAGAAATGAGCAGTTCTTC
CDR3aa: CASSELGGIAGGRRNEQFF
d_gene: TRBD2
abundance: many
j_gene: TRBJ2-1
v_gene: TRBV6-1

CDR3nt: TGTGCCAGCAGTTTAGCGCTTAGCCGTTCAGTTCAGGAGACCCAGTACTTC
CDR3aa: CASSLALSRSVQETQYF
d_gene: NA
abundance: many
j_gene: TRBJ2-5
v_gene: TRBV12-3/TRBV12-4

CDR3nt: TGCGCCAGCAGCCCGAAGACAGGGGGCTTGGTCACCGGGGAGCTGTTTTTT
CDR3aa: CASSPKTGGLVTGELFF
d_gene: TRBD1
abundance: few
j_gene: TRBJ2-2
v_gene: TRBV5-1

CDR3nt: TGTGCCAGCAGCTTGGGGTCCGGCCGCCTGGGAGCTTTCTTT
CDR3aa: CASSLGSGRLGAFF
d_gene: NA
abundance: NA
j_gene: TRBJ1-1
v_gene: TRBV5-6

CDR3nt: TGCAGCTTCCTGGACGGCAATCAGCCCCAGCATTTT
CDR3aa: CSFLDGNQPQHF
d_gene: NA
abundance: NA
j_gene: TRBJ1-5
v_gene: TRBV29-1